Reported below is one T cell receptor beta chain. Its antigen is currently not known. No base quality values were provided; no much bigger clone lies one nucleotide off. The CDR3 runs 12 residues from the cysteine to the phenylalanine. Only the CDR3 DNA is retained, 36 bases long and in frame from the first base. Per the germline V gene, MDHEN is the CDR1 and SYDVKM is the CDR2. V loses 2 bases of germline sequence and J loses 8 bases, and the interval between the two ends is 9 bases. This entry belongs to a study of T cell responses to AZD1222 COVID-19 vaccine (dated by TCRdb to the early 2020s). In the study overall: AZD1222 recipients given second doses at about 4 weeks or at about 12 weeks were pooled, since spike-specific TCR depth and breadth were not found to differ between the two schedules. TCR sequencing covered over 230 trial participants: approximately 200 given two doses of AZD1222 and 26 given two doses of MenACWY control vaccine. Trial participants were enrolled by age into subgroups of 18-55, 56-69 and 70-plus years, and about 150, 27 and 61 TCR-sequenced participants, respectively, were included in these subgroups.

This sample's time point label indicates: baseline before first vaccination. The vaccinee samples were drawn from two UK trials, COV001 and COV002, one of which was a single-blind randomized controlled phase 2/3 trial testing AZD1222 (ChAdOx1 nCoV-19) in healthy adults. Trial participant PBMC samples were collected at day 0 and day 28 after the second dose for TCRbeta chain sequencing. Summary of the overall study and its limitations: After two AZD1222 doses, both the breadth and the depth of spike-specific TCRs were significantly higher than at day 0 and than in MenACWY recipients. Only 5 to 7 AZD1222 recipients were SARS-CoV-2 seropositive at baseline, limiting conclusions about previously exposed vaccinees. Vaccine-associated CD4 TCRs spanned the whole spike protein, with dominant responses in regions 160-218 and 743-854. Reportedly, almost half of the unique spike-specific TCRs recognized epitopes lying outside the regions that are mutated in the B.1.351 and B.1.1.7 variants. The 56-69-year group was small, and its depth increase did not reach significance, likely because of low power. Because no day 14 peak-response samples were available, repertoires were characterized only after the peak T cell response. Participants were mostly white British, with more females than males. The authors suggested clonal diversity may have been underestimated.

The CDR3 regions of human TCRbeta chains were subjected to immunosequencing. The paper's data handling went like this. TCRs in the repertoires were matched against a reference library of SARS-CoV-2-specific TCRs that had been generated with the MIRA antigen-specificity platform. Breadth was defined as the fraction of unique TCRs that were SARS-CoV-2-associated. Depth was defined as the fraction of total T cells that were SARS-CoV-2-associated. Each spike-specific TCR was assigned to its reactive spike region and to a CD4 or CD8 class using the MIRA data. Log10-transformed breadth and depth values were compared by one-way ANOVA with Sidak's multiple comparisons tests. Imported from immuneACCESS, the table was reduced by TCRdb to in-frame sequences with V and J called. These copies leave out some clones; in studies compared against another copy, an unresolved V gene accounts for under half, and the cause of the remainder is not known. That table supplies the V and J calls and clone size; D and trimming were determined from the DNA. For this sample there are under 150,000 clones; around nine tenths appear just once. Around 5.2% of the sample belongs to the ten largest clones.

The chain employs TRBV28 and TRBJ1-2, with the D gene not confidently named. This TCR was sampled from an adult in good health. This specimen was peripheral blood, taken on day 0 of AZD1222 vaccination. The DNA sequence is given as TGTGCCAGCAGTTTAAAGGGTTTCGGCTACACCTTC. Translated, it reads CASSLKGFGYTF.